Listed below are T cell receptor beta chains from one sample, sequenced in a study of PD-L1 blockade in urothelial cancer. Data came from immunoSEQ multiplex PCR; TCRdb stores just in-frame clones and leaves some out. Of fewer than 35,000 clones in the sample, 65% to 90% were seen once. The source was PBMCs, collected around atezolizumab (anti-PD-L1) treatment. The source of these receptors is a man in his fifties or sixties with urothelial cancer. The CDR3 runs from the conserved cysteine through the conserved F or W. The order of the fields is D gene, V gene, clone size, J gene, CDR3 DNA, CDR3 protein. D genes are given only for firm matches. Not every row has a clone size; where given, it reads once, few, many or a size class.

>TRBD1|TRBV5-1|-|TRBJ2-2
TGCGCCAGCAGCTGGGGACAGGGCACCGGGGAGCTGTTTTTT
CASSWGQGTGELFF
>TRBD1|TRBV2|-|TRBJ2-6
TGTGCCAGCAGACAGGGGACTGGGGCCAACGTCCTGACTTTC
CASRQGTGANVLTF
>-|TRBV5-1|once|TRBJ2-1
TGCGCCAGCAGCTTGGACGGCAATGAGCAGTTCTTC
CASSLDGNEQFF
>-|TRBV9|-|TRBJ2-5
TGTGCCAGCAGCGTAGAAGCGGCCCGCCAAGAAACCCAGTACTTC
CASSVEAARQETQYF
>TRBD1|TRBV6-5|-|TRBJ1-3
TGTGCCAGCAGTTACTACGGGACAGGGACTGGAAACACCATATATTTT
CASSYYGTGTGNTIYF
>TRBD2|TRBV6-4|-|TRBJ2-1
TGTGCCAGCAGTGACTCACAGCGGGGGGCCTCCAATGAGCAGTTCTTC
CASSDSQRGASNEQFF
>TRBD1|TRBV2|-|TRBJ1-6
TGTGCCAGCAGTGAGGGGACAGGACGCTCACCCCTCCACTTT
CASSEGTGRSPLHF
>TRBD2|TRBV25-1|medium-sized|TRBJ2-1
TGTGCCAGCAGTGGTCGATTGCTAGCGGGTAGCAATGAGCAGTTCTTC
CASSGRLLAGSNEQFF
>-|TRBV5-5|few|TRBJ2-1
TGTGCCAGCAGCTTTTCCGGGGTTGCCTACAATGAGCAGTTCTTC
CASSFSGVAYNEQFF
>-|TRBV28|-|TRBJ1-2
TGTGCCAGCATCCAGTGGGGGGTGAATGGCTACACCTTC
CASIQWGVNGYTF
>-|TRBV27|-|TRBJ2-2
TGTGCCAGCAGCTTCGGGACTCTAAACACCGGGGAGCTGTTTTTT
CASSFGTLNTGELFF